The T cell receptor beta chain described here comes from a study of blood T cell repertoires in COVID-19. Study-wide background: T cells, B-cell-depleted T cells, or PBMCs supplied cDNA or gDNA.

In the authors' methods: Reference gene primer amplification gave nucleated cell count estimates. Measured with immunoSEQ multiplex PCR; TCRdb has only the in-frame clones, and not every one. Clonal size and the V and J genes are those of that table, whereas D and trimming came from the DNA. The table records more than 350,000 clones, approximately 91% of them present only once. Study members were between roughly 18 and 89 years old and lived in fewer than 30 US regions. Before they entered the study, exposed participants had met a COVID-19 case within 2 weeks. Germline CDR1 and CDR2: SNHLY and FYNNEI. The CDR3 is 15 amino acids. Trimming took 3 bases from V and 4 from J; bases not matched to a gene: 8. This clone was found once.

This TCR derives from a woman between 18 and 29 years old who had been exposed to COVID-19. Material for sequencing was PBMCs or T cells enriched from blood (not recorded which). The rearrangement links TRBV2 to TRBJ2-7, with 8 bases identical to TRBD2. CDR3 sequence reads: CASSESGAGGYEQYF. In nucleotides, the CDR3 is TGTGCCAGCAGTGAGTCCGGGGCGGGAGGTTACGAGCAGTACTTC.